This TCR beta chain was captured in a study of CD8 T cells in ankylosing spondylitis. General study results and limits: For ankylosing spondylitis blood, a TCR beta motif of seven to nine highly homologous variants appeared characteristic. CD8+ by phenotype, disease-linked clones were relatively rare in peripheral blood. Existing reports had already noted some motif variants in reactive arthritis synovial fluid and blood.

Quantitative 5'-RACE with molecular barcodes was used to make the TCR beta libraries. TCRdb re-called the 5' RACE reads through MiXCR, storing one row per CDR3 protein. Of hundreds of thousands of distinct CDR3 sequences in the sample, approximately 26% were seen once. The germline CDR1 and CDR2 sequences are DFQATT and SNEGSKA (reference sequence). The ends were cut back, 0 bases at V and 6 bases at J, with 12 bases in the middle. The CDR3 is 13 amino acids. In its sample, this clonotype was seen many times. The target antigen is unknown. Material for sequencing was blood, either unsorted or a sorted T cell fraction (not recorded which). This chain links TRBV20-1 with TRBJ2-7; perhaps D is TRBD1 or TRBD2 (5 bases each). The TCR originated in a male donor with ankylosing spondylitis. CDR3: CSARDLGAGEQYV. CDR3 nucleotide sequence: TGCAGTGCTAGAGACCTCGGGGCAGGCGAGCAGTACGTC.